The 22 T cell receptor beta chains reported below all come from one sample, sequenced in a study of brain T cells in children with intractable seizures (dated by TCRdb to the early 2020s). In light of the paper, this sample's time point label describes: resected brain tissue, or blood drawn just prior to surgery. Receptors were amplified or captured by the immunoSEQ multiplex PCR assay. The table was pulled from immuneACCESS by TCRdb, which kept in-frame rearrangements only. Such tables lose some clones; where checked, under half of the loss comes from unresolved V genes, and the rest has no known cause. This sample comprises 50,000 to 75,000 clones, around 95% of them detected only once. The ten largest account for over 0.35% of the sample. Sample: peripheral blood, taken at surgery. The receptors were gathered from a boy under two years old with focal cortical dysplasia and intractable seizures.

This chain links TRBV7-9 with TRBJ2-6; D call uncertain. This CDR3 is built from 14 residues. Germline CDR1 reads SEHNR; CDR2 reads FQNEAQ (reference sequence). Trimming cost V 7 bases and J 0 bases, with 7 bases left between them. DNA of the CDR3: TGTGCCAGCACTCCATTCTCTGGGGCCAACGTCCTGACTTTC. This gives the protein CASTPFSGANVLTF.

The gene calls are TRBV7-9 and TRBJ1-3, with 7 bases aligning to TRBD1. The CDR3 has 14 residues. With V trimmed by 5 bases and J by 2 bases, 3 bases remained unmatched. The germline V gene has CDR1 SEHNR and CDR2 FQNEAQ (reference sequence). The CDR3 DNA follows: TGTGCCAGCAGCCTGACAGGGCCTGGAAACACCATATATTTT. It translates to CASSLTGPGNTIYF.

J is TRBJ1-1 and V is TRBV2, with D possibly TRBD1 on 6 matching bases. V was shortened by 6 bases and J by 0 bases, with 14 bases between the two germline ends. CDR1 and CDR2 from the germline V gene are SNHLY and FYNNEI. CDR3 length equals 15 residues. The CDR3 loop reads CASSLSRTVNTEAFF. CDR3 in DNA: TGTGCCAGCAGCCTGTCCCGGACAGTGAACACTGAAGCTTTCTTT.

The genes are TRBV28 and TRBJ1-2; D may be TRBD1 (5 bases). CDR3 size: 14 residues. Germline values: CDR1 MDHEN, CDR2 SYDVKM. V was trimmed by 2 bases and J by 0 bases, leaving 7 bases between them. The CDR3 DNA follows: TGTGCCAGCAGTTTAGACAGAGCTAACTATGGCTACACCTTC. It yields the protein CASSLDRANYGYTF.

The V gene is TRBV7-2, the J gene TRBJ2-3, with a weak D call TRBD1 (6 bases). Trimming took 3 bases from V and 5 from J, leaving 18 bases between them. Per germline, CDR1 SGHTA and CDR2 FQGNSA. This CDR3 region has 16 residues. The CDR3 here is CASSFMFVGAGDTQYF. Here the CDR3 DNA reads TGTGCCAGCAGCTTTATGTTTGTGGGGGCCGGAGATACGCAGTATTTT.

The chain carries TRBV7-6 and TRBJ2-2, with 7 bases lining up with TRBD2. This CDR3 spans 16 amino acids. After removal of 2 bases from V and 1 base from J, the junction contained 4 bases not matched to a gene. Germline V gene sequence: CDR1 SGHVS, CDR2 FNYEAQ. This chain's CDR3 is CASSLLSGGNTGELFF. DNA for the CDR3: TGTGCCAGCAGCTTATTATCGGGGGGGAACACCGGGGAGCTGTTTTTT.

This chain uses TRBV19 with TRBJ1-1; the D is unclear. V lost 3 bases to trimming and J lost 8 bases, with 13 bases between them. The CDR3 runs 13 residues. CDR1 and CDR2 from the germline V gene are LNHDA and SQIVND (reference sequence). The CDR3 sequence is CASSISLSNEAFF. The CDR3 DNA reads TGTGCCAGTAGTATTTCTTTGTCAAACGAAGCTTTCTTT.

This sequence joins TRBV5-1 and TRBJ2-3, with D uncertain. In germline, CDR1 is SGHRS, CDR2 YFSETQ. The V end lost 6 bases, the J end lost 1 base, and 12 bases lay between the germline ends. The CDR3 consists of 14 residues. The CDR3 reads CASMVRWGTDTQYF. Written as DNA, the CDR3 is TGCGCCAGCATGGTGAGGTGGGGCACAGATACGCAGTATTTT. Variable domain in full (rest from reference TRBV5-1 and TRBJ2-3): KAGVTQTPRYLIKTRGQQVTLSCSPISGHRSVSWYQQTPGQGLQFLFEYFSETQRNKGNFPGRFSGRQFSNSRSEMNVSTLELGDSALYLCASMVRWGTDTQYFGPGTRLTVL.

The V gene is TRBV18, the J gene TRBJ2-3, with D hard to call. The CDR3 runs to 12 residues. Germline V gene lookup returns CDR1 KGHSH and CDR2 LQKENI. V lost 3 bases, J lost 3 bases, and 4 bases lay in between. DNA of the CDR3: TGTGCCAGCTCACCGGGGACAGATACGCAGTATTTT. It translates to CASSPGTDTQYF.

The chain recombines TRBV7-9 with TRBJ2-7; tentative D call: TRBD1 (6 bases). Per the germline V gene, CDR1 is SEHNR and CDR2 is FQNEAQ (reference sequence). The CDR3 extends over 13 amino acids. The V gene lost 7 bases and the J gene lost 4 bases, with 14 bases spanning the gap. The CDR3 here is CASTPGEDYEQYF. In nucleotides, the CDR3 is TGTGCCAGCACCCCAGGGGAAGATTACGAGCAGTACTTC.

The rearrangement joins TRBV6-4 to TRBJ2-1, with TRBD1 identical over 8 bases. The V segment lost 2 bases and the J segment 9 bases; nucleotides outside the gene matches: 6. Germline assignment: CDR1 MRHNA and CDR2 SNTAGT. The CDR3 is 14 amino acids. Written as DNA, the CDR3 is TGTGCCAGCAGTGACACGAACAGGGGGAGTGAGCAGTTCTTC. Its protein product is CASSDTNRGSEQFF.

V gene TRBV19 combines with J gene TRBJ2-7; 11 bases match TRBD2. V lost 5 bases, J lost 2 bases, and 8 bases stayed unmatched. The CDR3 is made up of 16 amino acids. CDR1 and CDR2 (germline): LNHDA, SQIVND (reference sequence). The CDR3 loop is CASSWGLAATTYEQYF. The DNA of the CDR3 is TGTGCCAGTAGTTGGGGACTAGCGGCTACGACCTACGAGCAGTACTTC.

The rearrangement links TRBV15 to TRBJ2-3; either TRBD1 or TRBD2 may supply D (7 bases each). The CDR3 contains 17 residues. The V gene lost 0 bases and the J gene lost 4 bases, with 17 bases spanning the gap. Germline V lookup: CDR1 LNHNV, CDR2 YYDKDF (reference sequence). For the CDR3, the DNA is TGTGCCACCAGCAGAGAACACAGGGGTGGGGGGGCAGATACGCAGTATTTT. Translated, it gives CATSREHRGGGADTQYF.

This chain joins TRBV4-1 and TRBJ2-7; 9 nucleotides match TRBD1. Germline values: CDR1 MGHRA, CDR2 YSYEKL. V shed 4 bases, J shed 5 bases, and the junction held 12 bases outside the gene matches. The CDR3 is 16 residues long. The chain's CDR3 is CASSPPGQGTTHEQYF. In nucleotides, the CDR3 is TGCGCCAGCAGCCCCCCCGGACAGGGGACTACTCACGAGCAGTACTTC.

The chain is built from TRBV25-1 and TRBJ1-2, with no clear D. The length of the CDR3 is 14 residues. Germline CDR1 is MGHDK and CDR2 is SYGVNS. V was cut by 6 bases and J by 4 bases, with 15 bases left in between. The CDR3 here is CASSLGSFGYGYTF. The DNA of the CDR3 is TGTGCCAGCAGCCTGGGGTCATTTGGCTATGGCTACACCTTC.

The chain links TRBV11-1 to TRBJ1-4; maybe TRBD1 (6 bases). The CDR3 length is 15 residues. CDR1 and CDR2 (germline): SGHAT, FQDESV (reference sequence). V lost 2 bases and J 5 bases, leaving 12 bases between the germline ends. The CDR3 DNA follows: TGTGCCAGCAGCTTACTCCGGGACACAAATGAAAAACTGTTTTTT. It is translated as CASSLLRDTNEKLFF.

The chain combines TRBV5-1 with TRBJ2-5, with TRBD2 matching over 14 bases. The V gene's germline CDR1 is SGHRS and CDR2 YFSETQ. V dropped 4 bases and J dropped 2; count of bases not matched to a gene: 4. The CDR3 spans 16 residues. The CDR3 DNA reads TGCGCCAGCAGCCCGGGACTAGCGGGGGATCAAGAGACCCAGTACTTC. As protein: CASSPGLAGDQETQYF. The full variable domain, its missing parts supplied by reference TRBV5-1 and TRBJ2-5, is KAGVTQTPRYLIKTRGQQVTLSCSPISGHRSVSWYQQTPGQGLQFLFEYFSETQRNKGNFPGRFSGRQFSNSRSEMNVSTLELGDSALYLCASSPGLAGDQETQYFGPGTRLLVL.

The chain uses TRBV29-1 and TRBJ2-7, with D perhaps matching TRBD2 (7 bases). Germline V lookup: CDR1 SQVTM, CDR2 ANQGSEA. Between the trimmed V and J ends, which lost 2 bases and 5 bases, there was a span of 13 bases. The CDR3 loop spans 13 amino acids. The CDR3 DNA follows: TGCAGCGTTGAAAGGTCGGGGGGCCACGAGCAGTACTTC. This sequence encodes CSVERSGGHEQYF.

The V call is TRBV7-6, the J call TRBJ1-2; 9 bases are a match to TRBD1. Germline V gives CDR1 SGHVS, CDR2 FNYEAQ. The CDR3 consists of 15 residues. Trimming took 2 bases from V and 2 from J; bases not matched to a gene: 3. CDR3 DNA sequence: TGTGCCAGCAGCTTAAGAGACAGGGGGAACTATGGCTACACCTTC. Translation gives CASSLRDRGNYGYTF.

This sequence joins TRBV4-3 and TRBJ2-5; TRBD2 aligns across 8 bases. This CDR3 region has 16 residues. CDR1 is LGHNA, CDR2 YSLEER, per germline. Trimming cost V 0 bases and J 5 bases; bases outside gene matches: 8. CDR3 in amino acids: CASSQDVASGRETQYF. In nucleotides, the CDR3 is TGCGCCAGCAGCCAAGATGTGGCTAGCGGGCGCGAGACCCAGTACTTC.

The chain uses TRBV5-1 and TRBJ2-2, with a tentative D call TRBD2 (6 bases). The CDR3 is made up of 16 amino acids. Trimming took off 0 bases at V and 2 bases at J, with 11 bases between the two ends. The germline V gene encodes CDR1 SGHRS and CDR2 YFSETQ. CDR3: CASSLVGTLNTGELFF. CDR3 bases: TGCGCCAGCAGCTTGGTGGGGACTCTCAACACCGGGGAGCTGTTTTTT. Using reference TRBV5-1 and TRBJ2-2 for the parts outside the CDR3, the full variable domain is KAGVTQTPRYLIKTRGQQVTLSCSPISGHRSVSWYQQTPGQGLQFLFEYFSETQRNKGNFPGRFSGRQFSNSRSEMNVSTLELGDSALYLCASSLVGTLNTGELFFGEGSRLTVL.

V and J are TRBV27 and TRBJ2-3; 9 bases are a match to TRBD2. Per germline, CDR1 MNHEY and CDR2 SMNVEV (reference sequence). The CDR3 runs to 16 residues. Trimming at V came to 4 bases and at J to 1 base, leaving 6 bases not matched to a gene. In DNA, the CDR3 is TGTGCCAGCAGTTCTAGCGGGATCAAACGCACAGATACGCAGTATTTT. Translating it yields CASSSSGIKRTDTQYF.